Listed here are 16 T cell receptor beta chains from one sample, sequenced in a study of CXCR3-negative and CXCR3-positive naive CD8 T cells. Regarding the study as a whole: Relative to CXCR3-negative naive cells, CXCR3-positive naive cells had more hydrophobic TRB CDR3s.

cDNA libraries for TRB were generated by 5' RACE incorporating UMI labels. TCRdb processed the 5' RACE reads again and assigns one entry to each CDR3 protein, with no DNA. This table holds approximately 65,000 distinct CDR3 sequences. These receptors have no known antigen. The sequenced material came from naive CXCR3+ CD8+ T cells from blood. Stated subset: CD45RO-CCR7+CD27+CD95- naive CD8+ T cells expressing CXCR3 (TNR3+). These receptors were collected from a human donor in good health. Some clones in this sample may be carry-over from other donors' samples.

This chain's CDR3 is CSAAPGGTMVTQFF. The chain has TRBV20-1 and TRBJ2-1; TCRdb's D gene call, TRBD2, goes unchecked for lack of DNA. Germline V gene sequence: CDR1 DFQATT, CDR2 SNEGSKA (reference sequence). The CDR3 is 14 amino acids.

The genes are TRBV7-3 and TRBJ2-3. Germline V gene lookup returns CDR1 SGHTA and CDR2 FQGTGA. This CDR3 contains 17 residues. The CDR3 reads CASSLTYSWGSTDTQYF.

This chain joins TRBV29-1 and TRBJ2-1; no DNA is available, so the TRBD2 call from TCRdb remains unchecked. This CDR3 contains 13 residues. CDR1 SQVTM and CDR2 ANQGSEA come from the germline V gene. The CDR3 sequence: CSVGSGDGNEQFF.

The rearrangement uses TRBV29-1 and TRBJ1-1; the D call of TRBD1 rests on TCRdb alone, since no DNA is present to check it. Per germline, CDR1 SQVTM and CDR2 ANQGSEA. CDR3 length: 16 residues. This chain's CDR3 is CSVESGEQGRSTEAFF. The full variable domain, completed using reference TRBV29-1 and TRBJ1-1, is SAVISQKPSRDICQRGTSLTIQCQVDSQVTMMFWYRQQPGQSLTLIATANQGSEATYESGFVIDKFPISRPNLTFSTLTVSNMSPEDSSIYLCSVESGEQGRSTEAFFGQGTRLTVV.

The chain carries TRBV7-6 and TRBJ2-1; TCRdb designates TRBD1, a call that cannot be tested without DNA. Germline V gene sequence: CDR1 SGHVS, CDR2 FNYEAQ. The CDR3 length is 14 residues. The CDR3 loop reads CASSHSGGAYEQFF.

CDR3: CASSLGGDYNEQFF. The chain joins TRBV7-6 to TRBJ2-1; without DNA, the TCRdb call of TRBD1 cannot be checked. The germline V gene has CDR1 SGHVS and CDR2 FNYEAQ. The CDR3 length is 14 residues. Full variable domain (missing parts from reference TRBV7-6 and TRBJ2-1): GAGVSQSPRYKVTKRGQDVALRCDPISGHVSLYWYRQALGQGPEFLTYFNYEAQQDKSGLPNDRFSAERPEGSISTLTIQRTEQRDSAMYRCASSLGGDYNEQFFGPGTRLTVL.

The chain links TRBV29-1 to TRBJ1-2; TCRdb indicates TRBD1, and absent DNA this call remains unverified. This CDR3 is built from 14 residues. Germline V CDR1 and CDR2: SQVTM, ANQGSEA. CDR3 protein: CSVSPGQSNYGYTF.

This chain connects TRBV10-3 to TRBJ2-2; the D gene TCRdb calls, TRBD1, cannot be checked with no DNA. From germline, CDR1 is ENHRY and CDR2 SYGVKD. This CDR3 spans 16 amino acids. CDR3 region: CAISEDRGLGTGELFF.

This chain links TRBV5-6 with TRBJ2-1; TCRdb calls TRBD2, which cannot be checked without DNA. Germline lookup yields CDR1 SGHDT and CDR2 YYEEEE. The CDR3 is 16 residues long. This CDR3 is CAGSFTSGGTYTEQFF.

The chain uses TRBV7-6 and TRBJ2-7. There are 12 residues in the CDR3. Looked up from germline, CDR1 is SGHVS and CDR2 is FNYEAQ. The CDR3 here is CASSYGSYEQYF.

J is TRBJ2-1 and V is TRBV6-2 or TRBV6-3. Germline CDR1 reads MNHEY; CDR2 reads SVGEGT. The CDR3 spans 16 residues. The CDR3 sequence is CASSYVGGGSYNEQFF.

The V gene is TRBV7-6, the J gene TRBJ2-3; TCRdb returns TRBD2, unconfirmable since there is no DNA. The CDR3 runs to 17 residues. The germline V gene has CDR1 SGHVS and CDR2 FNYEAQ. The CDR3 is CASSLLAGAASTDTQYF.

The rearrangement links TRBV10-3 to TRBJ2-7. This CDR3 is 13 amino acids long. Germline loops: CDR1 ENHRY, CDR2 SYGVKD. CDR3 sequence reads: CAILRESGYEQYF.

The J gene is TRBJ2-1, the V gene TRBV7-6; TCRdb names TRBD2, which stays unverified in the absence of DNA. The CDR3 is 16 residues long. The V gene's germline CDR1 is SGHVS and CDR2 FNYEAQ. The CDR3 spells CASSFLEGGIYNEQFF. Combining the CDR3 with reference TRBV7-6 and TRBJ2-1 gives the whole variable domain GAGVSQSPRYKVTKRGQDVALRCDPISGHVSLYWYRQALGQGPEFLTYFNYEAQQDKSGLPNDRFSAERPEGSISTLTIQRTEQRDSAMYRCASSFLEGGIYNEQFFGPGTRLTVL.

The chain uses TRBV4-2 and TRBJ2-1. CDR3 length: 16 amino acids. Germline-derived CDR1 and CDR2 are LGHNA and YNFKEQ. The CDR3 region is CASSPSIGLGRDEQFF.

This chain joins TRBV19 and TRBJ2-5; TCRdb indicates TRBD2, and absent DNA this call remains unverified. Germline V CDR1 and CDR2: LNHDA, SQIVND (reference sequence). This CDR3 is built from 16 residues. CDR3 loop: CASSALPGDLRETQYF.